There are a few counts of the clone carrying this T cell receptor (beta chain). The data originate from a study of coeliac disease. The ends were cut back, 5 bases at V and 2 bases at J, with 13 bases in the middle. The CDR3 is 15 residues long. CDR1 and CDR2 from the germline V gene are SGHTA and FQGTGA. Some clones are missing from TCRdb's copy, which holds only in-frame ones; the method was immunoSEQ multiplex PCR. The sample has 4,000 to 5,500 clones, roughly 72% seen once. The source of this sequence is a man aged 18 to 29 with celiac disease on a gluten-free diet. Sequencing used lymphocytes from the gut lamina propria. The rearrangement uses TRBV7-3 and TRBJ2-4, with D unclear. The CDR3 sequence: CASSPRGASKNIQYF. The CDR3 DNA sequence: TGTGCCAGCAGCCCCCGAGGCGCTTCCAAAAACATTCAGTACTTC.